This section outlines one TCR beta chain sequence together with its context. The data stem from a study of blood T cell repertoires in COVID-19. Study details: The analysed material was cDNA or gDNA that came from T cells, B-cell-depleted T cells, or PBMCs.

Individuals aged roughly 18 to 95 years were recruited from about two dozen US areas. In Cohort 3, a recovered donor had either two negative PCRs, clearance, or symptom resolution. In the original processing: From reference gene primer amplification, estimates of nucleated cell counts were derived. The assay was immunoSEQ multiplex PCR, and TCRdb's table has in-frame clones only and misses some. V and J calls plus clone size are reproduced from that table; the DNA served to infer D and trimming. Of 250,000 to 350,000 clones listed, around nine tenths are singletons. Germline V gives CDR1 SGHTA, CDR2 FQGNSA. J was trimmed by 4 bases and V by 3 bases; bases with no gene match: 5. CDR3 length equals 15 residues.

Sequencing was carried out using PBMCs or T cells enriched from blood (not recorded which). The rearrangement links TRBV7-2 to TRBJ1-5; TRBD1 matches 8 bases. The source of this sequence is a woman in her 30s who had recovered from COVID-19. CDR3 coding DNA: TGTGCCAGCAGCTTTGACAGGGGATGGAATCAGCCCCAGCATTTT. Its protein is CASSFDRGWNQPQHF.